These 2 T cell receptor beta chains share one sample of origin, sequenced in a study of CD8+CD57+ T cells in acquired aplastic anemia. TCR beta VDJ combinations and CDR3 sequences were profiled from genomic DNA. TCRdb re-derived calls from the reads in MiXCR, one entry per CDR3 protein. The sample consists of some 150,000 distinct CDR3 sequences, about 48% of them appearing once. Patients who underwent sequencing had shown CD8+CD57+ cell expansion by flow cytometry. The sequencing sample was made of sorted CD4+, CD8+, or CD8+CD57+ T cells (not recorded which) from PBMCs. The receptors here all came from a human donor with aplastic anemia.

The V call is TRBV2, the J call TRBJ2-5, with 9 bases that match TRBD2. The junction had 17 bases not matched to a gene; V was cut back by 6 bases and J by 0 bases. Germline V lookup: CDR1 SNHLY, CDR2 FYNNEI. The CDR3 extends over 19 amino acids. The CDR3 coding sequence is TGTGCCAGCAGCGTTCTAGCGGGGCTCGGGGGCCGTGACCAAGAGACCCAGTACTTC. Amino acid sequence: CASSVLAGLGGRDQETQYF.

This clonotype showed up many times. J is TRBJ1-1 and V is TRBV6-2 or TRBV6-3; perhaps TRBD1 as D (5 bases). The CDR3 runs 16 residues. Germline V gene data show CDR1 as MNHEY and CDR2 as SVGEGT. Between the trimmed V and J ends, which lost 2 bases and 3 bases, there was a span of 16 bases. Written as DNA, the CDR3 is TGTGCCAGCAGTTACGACGGGACCCCTCGAGACACTGAAGCTTTCTTT. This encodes CASSYDGTPRDTEAFF.